This is a list of T cell receptor beta chains from one sample in a study of somatic mutations in cytotoxic T cells in rheumatoid arthritis. The table came from immunoSEQ multiplex PCR; TCRdb's copy has only in-frame clones and leaves some out. The sample lists roughly 14,000 clones, 85% to 95% occurring once. The source material was CD4+ T cells sorted from blood. The receptors shown here come from a man between 65 and 85 years old with rheumatoid arthritis. Each CDR3 is given with its conserved first and last residue.

TRBJ2-7,TRBV27,CASSGWGGYEQYF
TRBJ2-2,TRBV7-9,CASSLVGAENTGELFF
TRBJ1-2,TRBV13,CASSLQTAYGYTF
TRBJ2-1,TRBV4-2,CASSQTGAGGRYNEQFF
TRBJ1-4,TRBV21-1,CASSRGGRATNEKLFF
TRBJ1-5,TRBV7-2,CASSLATGTGGRNQPQHF
TRBJ2-2,TRBV18,CASSLGQGQHTGELFF
TRBJ2-7,TRBV4-1,CASSHRYGQGYEQYF
TRBJ1-2,TRBV7-2,CASSLTVRTNYGYTF
TRBJ2-7,TRBV11-1,CASSNDRFSYEQYF
TRBJ1-2,TRBV29-1,CSVRGQSYYGYTF
TRBJ1-4,TRBV6-5,CASSYGGHSNEKLFF
TRBJ1-2,TRBV5-5,CASSFDSNLEYTF
TRBJ2-6,TRBV27,CASSPGGSGANVLTF
TRBJ2-2,TRBV4-1,CASSQVAGGGTGELFF
TRBJ2-1,TRBV29-1,CSVAGSGNNEQFF
TRBJ2-4,TRBV27,CASSLRGTSGSGLAKNIQYF
TRBJ2-5,TRBV28,CASEAFETQYF
TRBJ1-1,TRBV7-6,CASSPQGMNTEAFF
TRBJ1-5,TRBV18,CASSPRDPGRLDQPQHF
TRBJ1-2,TRBV5-6,CASLQTHTNYGYTF
TRBJ2-3,TRBV6-1,CASSEVGTGEGVTQYF
TRBJ2-7,TRBV18,CASSPPIAGLYEQYF
TRBJ1-2,TRBV7-9,CASSWTDHGYTF
TRBJ1-2,TRBV6-5,CASRGTGMMRGYTF
TRBJ2-3,TRBV4-1,CASSQEGGAAGGPDTQYF
TRBJ2-1,TRBV19,CASSETTSGGYNEQFF
TRBJ2-4,TRBV4-2,CASSQGAGPSKNIQYF
TRBJ1-2,TRBV10-3,CAISNRDGYTF
TRBJ2-5,TRBV4-1,CASSQDRASGGETQYF
TRBJ2-7,TRBV25-1,CASSADRDRDEQYF
TRBJ2-3,TRBV27,CASSFSSDTQYF
TRBJ1-3,TRBV7-3,CASSCKQGAKNTIYF
TRBJ2-6,TRBV6-1,CAGQGAGANVLTF
TRBJ2-2,TRBV5-1,CASSREAGELFF
TRBJ1-5,TRBV12-5,CASGLSGNQPQHF
TRBJ2-3,TRBV28,CASSLTGADTQYF
TRBJ1-2,TRBV10-1,CASLNRTGCGYTF
TRBJ2-1,TRBV7-2,CASSLAGRVAFF
TRBJ1-1,TRBV5-1,CASSSTGVSTEAFF
TRBJ2-3,TRBV7-9,CASSYGTSTDTQYF
TRBJ2-7,TRBV28,CASSPYLQGHEQYF
TRBJ2-4,TRBV7-9,CASSGGVAGKNIQYF
TRBJ1-2,TRBV19,CATEGGDHGYTF
TRBJ1-4,TRBV18,CASSLNVPGQGTSNEKLFF
TRBJ2-7,TRBV19,CASSPDRGHYEQYF
TRBJ2-7,TRBV27,CASSLATGGGYEQYF
TRBJ2-3,TRBV5-6,CASSRGADTSTDTQYF
TRBJ1-5,TRBV19,CASSPSRARTGFNQPQHF
TRBJ1-4,TRBV10-3,CAISETVNEKLFF